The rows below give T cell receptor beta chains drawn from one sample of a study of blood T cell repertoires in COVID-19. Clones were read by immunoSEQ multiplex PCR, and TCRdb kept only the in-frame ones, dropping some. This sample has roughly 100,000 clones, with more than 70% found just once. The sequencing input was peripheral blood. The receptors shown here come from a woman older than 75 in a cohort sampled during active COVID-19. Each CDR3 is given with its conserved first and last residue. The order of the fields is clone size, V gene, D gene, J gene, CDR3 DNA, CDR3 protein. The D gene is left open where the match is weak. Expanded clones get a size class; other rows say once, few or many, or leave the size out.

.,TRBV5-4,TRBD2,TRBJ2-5,TGTGCCAGCAGCTTGAATAGCGGGAACCAAGAGACCCAGTACTTC,CASSLNSGNQETQYF
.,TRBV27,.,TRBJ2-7,TGTGCCAGCAGTTTAGGAGGAGGGGGGGCCTACGAGCAGTACTTC,CASSLGGGGAYEQYF
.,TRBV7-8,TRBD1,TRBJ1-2,TGTGCCAGCAGCGCCTACAGGGGATATGGCTACACCTTC,CASSAYRGYGYTF
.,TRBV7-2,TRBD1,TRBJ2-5,TGTGCCAGCAGCTGGACAGGGCCCCAAGAGACCCAGTACTTC,CASSWTGPQETQYF
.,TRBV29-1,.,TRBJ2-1,TGCAGCGTTGGTCTACAAACAGCCCATGAGCAGTTCTTC,CSVGLQTAHEQFF
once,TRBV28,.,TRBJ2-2,TGTGCCAGCAGTCTCAAAAGGGGTATTACCGGGGAGCTGTTTTTT,CASSLKRGITGELFF
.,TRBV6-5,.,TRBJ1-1,TGTGCCAGCAGTCCCCCGGTGGGGGCTGGCGCTGAAGCTTTCTTT,CASSPPVGAGAEAFF
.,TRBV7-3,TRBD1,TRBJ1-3,TGTGCCAGCAGTTCCCCCGGACAGGGCTCTGGAAACACCATATATTTT,CASSSPGQGSGNTIYF
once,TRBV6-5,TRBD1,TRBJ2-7,TGTGCCAGCAGTTACTCTGGGGACAGCTTTTACGAGCAGTACTTC,CASSYSGDSFYEQYF
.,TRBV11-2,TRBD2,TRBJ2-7,TGTGCCAGCAGCTTTGGCCCCGGCGGGGGGGAGCAGTACTTC,CASSFGPGGGEQYF
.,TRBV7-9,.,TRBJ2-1,TGTGCCAGCAGCCGCTCCGGGGGGCGAGGGAATGAGCAGTTCTTC,CASSRSGGRGNEQFF
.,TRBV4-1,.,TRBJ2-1,TGCGCCAGCAGCCACGAAGCCAGCCACCCCCGGGTTGGCAATGAGCAGTTCTTC,CASSHEASHPRVGNEQFF
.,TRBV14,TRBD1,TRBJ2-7,TGTGCCAGCAGCCACAGCTCCGGACAGGCCCACGAGCAGTACTTC,CASSHSSGQAHEQYF
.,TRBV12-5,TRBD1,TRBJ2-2,TGTGCTAGTGGTCTGTGGACAGGGAACACCGGGGAGCTGTTTTTT,CASGLWTGNTGELFF
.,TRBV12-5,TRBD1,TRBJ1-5,TGTGCTAGTGGTCAGACCGGGACAGGGGGTTGGCCCCAGCATTTT,CASGQTGTGGWPQHF
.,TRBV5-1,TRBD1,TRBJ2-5,TGCGCCAGCAGCGTGGGGACAGGGGGCGCGAGGGAGACCCAGTACTTC,CASSVGTGGARETQYF
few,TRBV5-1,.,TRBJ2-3,TGCGCCAGCAGCCCCCGGGAAAGCGGCCCCACAGATACGCAGTATTTT,CASSPRESGPTDTQYF
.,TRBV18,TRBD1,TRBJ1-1,TGTGCCAGCTCACCACAACAGGGGACGAACACTGAAGCTTTCTTT,CASSPQQGTNTEAFF
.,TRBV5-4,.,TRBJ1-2,TGTGCCAGCAGGACAGACAATAACTATGGCTACACCTTC,CASRTDNNYGYTF
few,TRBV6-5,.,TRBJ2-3,TGTGCCAGCGGCAGGGGTGATACGCAGTATTTT,CASGRGDTQYF
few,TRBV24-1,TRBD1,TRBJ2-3,TGTGCCACCAGTGTCTCAGGGGGAGAGGATACGCAGTATTTT,CATSVSGGEDTQYF
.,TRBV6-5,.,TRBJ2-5,TGTGCCAGCATTACCGGCAGGGGACGGCAAGAGACCCAGTACTTC,CASITGRGRQETQYF